One sample yielded the 8 T cell receptor beta chains listed below, sequenced in a study of blood T cell repertoires in COVID-19. Only in-frame clones appear in the TCRdb table, and some are missing; sequencing was by immunoSEQ multiplex PCR. Of 200,000 to 250,000 clones in the sample, roughly 78% were seen once. Sequencing was performed on peripheral blood. The receptors come from a woman between 35 and 50 years old with acute or convalescent COVID-19.

This clone appeared a few times. The chain recombines TRBV4-2 with TRBJ2-1; D is perhaps TRBD1 (6 bases). There are 14 residues in the CDR3. Germline-derived CDR1 and CDR2 are LGHNA and YNFKEQ. V was trimmed by 1 base and J by 8 bases, leaving 12 bases between them. This CDR3 is CASSQASGVDEQFF. The CDR3, as DNA: TGTGCCAGCAGCCAAGCTTCAGGGGTGGATGAGCAGTTCTTC.

The chain recombines TRBV19 with TRBJ2-7; tentatively, D is TRBD1 (6 bases). The V and J ends lost 3 bases and 2 bases respectively, with 23 bases between them. CDR3 length: 18 residues. The germline V gene has CDR1 LNHDA and CDR2 SQIVND (reference sequence). CDR3 residues: CASSIRARAGTPAYEQYF. CDR3 nucleotides: TGTGCCAGTAGTATTCGGGCACGGGCCGGGACACCAGCCTACGAGCAGTACTTC. Full variable domain (rest looked up from reference TRBV19 and TRBJ2-7): DGGITQSPKYLFRKEGQNVTLSCEQNLNHDAMYWYRQDPGQGLRLIYYSQIVNDFQKGDIAEGYSVSREKKESFPLTVTSAQKNPTAFYLCASSIRARAGTPAYEQYFGPGTRLTVT.

The rearrangement links TRBV19 to TRBJ2-5; tentatively, D is TRBD2 (6 bases). This CDR3 is built from 14 residues. V shed 3 bases and J shed 5 bases, with 13 bases lying between them. Germline V gene lookup returns CDR1 LNHDA and CDR2 SQIVND (reference sequence). Written as DNA, the CDR3 is TGTGCCAGTAGTATCAGGACGGCGGGGGAGACCCAGTACTTC. As protein: CASSIRTAGETQYF.

The chain joins TRBV27 to TRBJ1-6, with D hard to call. Germline CDR1 MNHEY, CDR2 SMNVEV (reference sequence). This CDR3 comprises 16 residues. V lost 5 bases, J lost 0 bases, and 11 bases lay in between. DNA of the CDR3: TGTGCCAGCAGTCTTAAAGCGAGCTCCTATAATTCACCCCTCCACTTT. It translates to CASSLKASSYNSPLHF.

As regards this clone: An end of the junction does not agree with germline; a read error may underlie this. V is TRBV18 and J is TRBJ1-4; possibly TRBD1 for D (6 bases). The CDR3 contains 15 residues. The germline CDR1 and CDR2 sequences are KGHSH and LQKENI. In DNA form, the CDR3 reads TGTGCCAGCTCAACACCGGGACATGCTAATGAAAAACTGTTTTTT. Its protein product is CASSTPGHANEKLFF.

The chain links TRBV7-2 to TRBJ1-5; D may be TRBD1 (6 bases). Per germline, CDR1 SGHTA and CDR2 FQGNSA. V gave up 8 bases and J gave up 6 bases, with 23 bases separating them. The CDR3 loop spans 16 amino acids. CDR3 DNA: TGTGCCAGCGCCCCACCGGGCAGGGGAGAAAGTCAGCCCCAGCATTTT. Its translation is CASAPPGRGESQPQHF.

CDR3 sequence reads: CASSLEAGRTDTQYF. For the CDR3, the DNA is TGTGCCAGCAGCTTGGAAGCGGGAAGGACAGATACGCAGTATTTT. V gene TRBV5-4 combines with J gene TRBJ2-3; 7 nucleotides match TRBD2. The CDR3 has 15 amino acids. Germline V gene sequence: CDR1 SGHNT, CDR2 YYREEE (reference sequence). Trimming at V came to 0 bases and at J to 3 bases, leaving 4 bases not matched to a gene.

The V call is TRBV6-6, the J call TRBJ1-2, with 10 bases lining up with TRBD1. The CDR3 sequence is 12 residues long. Germline-derived CDR1 and CDR2 are MNHNY and SVGAGI (reference sequence). Trimming at V came to 6 bases and at J to 8 bases, leaving 3 bases not matched to a gene. The CDR3 DNA reads as TGTGCCAGCAGGACAGGGGGCACGGGCTACACCTTC. Residues: CASRTGGTGYTF.